This TCR beta chain comes out of a study of spatial heterogeneity in lung cancer. This clonotype was counted ten times or more. A distinct unique molecular identifier was carried by each TCR cDNA molecule. Each CDR3 protein is one row after TCRdb ran MiXCR on the 5' RACE reads. The table shows a few thousand distinct CDR3 sequences, with almost 8% occurring only once. Specified time point: sample taken at primary tumor resection. The donors comprised 60 to 80 untreated early-stage non-small cell lung cancer patients. Whole RNA, isolated from tumor, nontumor lung or frozen PBMC, was sequenced without prior sorting. The germline CDR1 and CDR2 sequences are SGHDT and YYEEEE. Germline trimming cut 0 bases from V and 9 bases from J; bases unmatched to any gene: 8. The CDR3 length is 15 residues.

This TCR was sampled from a male donor with early-stage non-small cell lung cancer. The chain couples TRBV5-6 to TRBJ2-7, with TRBD2 identical over 11 bases. Here the sequenced sample was normal lung tissue next to the tumor, taken at surgery. CDR3 residues: CASSLVAGGPRGQYF. The CDR3 DNA reads TGTGCCAGCAGCTTGGTAGCGGGAGGGCCCCGGGGGCAGTACTTC.